Presented here are 8 T cell receptor beta chains from one specimen sequenced in a study of cytomegalovirus exposure and HLA in healthy donors. Generated by immunoSEQ multiplex PCR, the TCRdb table keeps only in-frame clones and is missing some. Of approximately 65,000 clones in the sample, 94% were seen once. The sample comprised PBMCs. The receptors stem from a woman between 18 and 29 years old in good health and CMV-seronegative.

This clone was observed once. V and J are TRBV4-1 and TRBJ1-2; 10 positions agree with TRBD1. The J segment lost 4 bases and the V segment lost 0 bases, leaving 5 bases of the junction unmatched. The CDR3 length is 16 residues. Germline CDR1 reads MGHRA; CDR2 reads YSYEKL. CDR3 DNA: TGCGCCAGCAGCCAAGAGGGGACAGGGGAGGGCTATGGCTACACCTTC. Translating it yields CASSQEGTGEGYGYTF.

The chain is built from TRBV7-2 and TRBJ2-7, with 8 bases matching TRBD2. The V and J ends lost 5 bases and 3 bases, in that order; junction bases with no gene match: 9. The germline V gene has CDR1 SGHTA and CDR2 FQGNSA. The CDR3 is 15 residues long. The CDR3 loop is CASSPPGLGNYEQYF. For the CDR3, the DNA is TGTGCCAGCAGCCCGCCGGGACTAGGGAACTACGAGCAGTACTTC.

The rearrangement uses TRBV2 and TRBJ2-1, with D perhaps TRBD2 (6 bases). The germline V and J ends were trimmed by 6 bases and 9 bases, with 15 bases remaining between them. Germline CDR1 SNHLY, CDR2 FYNNEI. The CDR3 length is 13 residues. The CDR3 DNA reads TGTGCCAGCAGGACGGGTCTAGCGCTTGAGCAGTTCTTC. Its translation is CASRTGLALEQFF. The complete variable domain, with remaining parts taken from reference TRBV2 and TRBJ2-1, reads EPEVTQTPSHQVTQMGQEVILRCVPISNHLYFYWYRQILGQKVEFLVSFYNNEISEKSEIFDDQFSVERPDGSNFTLKIRSTKLEDSAMYFCASRTGLALEQFFGPGTRLTVL.

V is TRBV23-1 and J is TRBJ1-1; perhaps TRBD1 as D (5 bases). TRBV23-1 is marked as an open reading frame, function uncertain. The CDR3 is 19 amino acids. Trimming removed 0 bases at V and 5 bases at J, with 25 bases between. CDR3 bases: TGCGCCAGCAGTCAATCCGGACTTAATCAACGGGGGACTTTGACTGAAGCTTTCTTT. Protein: CASSQSGLNQRGTLTEAFF.

The CDR3 DNA sequence: TGTGCCAGCTCACCCCGACAGGAGAACACTGAAGCTTTCTTT. Residues: CASSPRQENTEAFF. J is TRBJ1-1 and V is TRBV18; D perhaps matches TRBD1 (6 bases). Trimming stripped 3 bases from V and 1 base from J, with 9 bases between. Germline CDR1 KGHSH, CDR2 LQKENI. The CDR3 runs to 14 residues.

V gene TRBV2 combines with J gene TRBJ2-7; D gene ambiguous. Germline V gene data show CDR1 as SNHLY and CDR2 as FYNNEI. Trimming removed 6 bases at V and 5 bases at J, with 11 bases between. This CDR3 region has 12 residues. CDR3 nucleotides: TGTGCCAGCAGCCTCAACTTGAACGAGCAGTACTTC. Encoded protein: CASSLNLNEQYF.

This clone appeared a single time. As DNA, the CDR3 is TGTGCCAGCAGCCCAAGACAGGGAGGCTACACCTTC. It is translated as CASSPRQGGYTF. V is TRBV6-1 and J is TRBJ1-2; 7 bases align to TRBD1. Losses at the gene ends were 6 bases for V and 8 bases for J; bases not matched to a gene: 6. Germline CDR1 MNHNS, CDR2 SASEGT. This CDR3 contains 12 residues.

On this clone: The germline gene is not matched at one end of the junction; a read error may be the cause. The chain joins TRBV9 to TRBJ2-1; D is uncertain. This CDR3 spans 12 amino acids. Germline V gene lookup returns CDR1 SGDLS and CDR2 YYNGEE. The CDR3, as DNA: TGTGCCAGCAGCGGTTCCTCCAATGAGCAGTTCTTC. It codes for CASSGSSNEQFF.